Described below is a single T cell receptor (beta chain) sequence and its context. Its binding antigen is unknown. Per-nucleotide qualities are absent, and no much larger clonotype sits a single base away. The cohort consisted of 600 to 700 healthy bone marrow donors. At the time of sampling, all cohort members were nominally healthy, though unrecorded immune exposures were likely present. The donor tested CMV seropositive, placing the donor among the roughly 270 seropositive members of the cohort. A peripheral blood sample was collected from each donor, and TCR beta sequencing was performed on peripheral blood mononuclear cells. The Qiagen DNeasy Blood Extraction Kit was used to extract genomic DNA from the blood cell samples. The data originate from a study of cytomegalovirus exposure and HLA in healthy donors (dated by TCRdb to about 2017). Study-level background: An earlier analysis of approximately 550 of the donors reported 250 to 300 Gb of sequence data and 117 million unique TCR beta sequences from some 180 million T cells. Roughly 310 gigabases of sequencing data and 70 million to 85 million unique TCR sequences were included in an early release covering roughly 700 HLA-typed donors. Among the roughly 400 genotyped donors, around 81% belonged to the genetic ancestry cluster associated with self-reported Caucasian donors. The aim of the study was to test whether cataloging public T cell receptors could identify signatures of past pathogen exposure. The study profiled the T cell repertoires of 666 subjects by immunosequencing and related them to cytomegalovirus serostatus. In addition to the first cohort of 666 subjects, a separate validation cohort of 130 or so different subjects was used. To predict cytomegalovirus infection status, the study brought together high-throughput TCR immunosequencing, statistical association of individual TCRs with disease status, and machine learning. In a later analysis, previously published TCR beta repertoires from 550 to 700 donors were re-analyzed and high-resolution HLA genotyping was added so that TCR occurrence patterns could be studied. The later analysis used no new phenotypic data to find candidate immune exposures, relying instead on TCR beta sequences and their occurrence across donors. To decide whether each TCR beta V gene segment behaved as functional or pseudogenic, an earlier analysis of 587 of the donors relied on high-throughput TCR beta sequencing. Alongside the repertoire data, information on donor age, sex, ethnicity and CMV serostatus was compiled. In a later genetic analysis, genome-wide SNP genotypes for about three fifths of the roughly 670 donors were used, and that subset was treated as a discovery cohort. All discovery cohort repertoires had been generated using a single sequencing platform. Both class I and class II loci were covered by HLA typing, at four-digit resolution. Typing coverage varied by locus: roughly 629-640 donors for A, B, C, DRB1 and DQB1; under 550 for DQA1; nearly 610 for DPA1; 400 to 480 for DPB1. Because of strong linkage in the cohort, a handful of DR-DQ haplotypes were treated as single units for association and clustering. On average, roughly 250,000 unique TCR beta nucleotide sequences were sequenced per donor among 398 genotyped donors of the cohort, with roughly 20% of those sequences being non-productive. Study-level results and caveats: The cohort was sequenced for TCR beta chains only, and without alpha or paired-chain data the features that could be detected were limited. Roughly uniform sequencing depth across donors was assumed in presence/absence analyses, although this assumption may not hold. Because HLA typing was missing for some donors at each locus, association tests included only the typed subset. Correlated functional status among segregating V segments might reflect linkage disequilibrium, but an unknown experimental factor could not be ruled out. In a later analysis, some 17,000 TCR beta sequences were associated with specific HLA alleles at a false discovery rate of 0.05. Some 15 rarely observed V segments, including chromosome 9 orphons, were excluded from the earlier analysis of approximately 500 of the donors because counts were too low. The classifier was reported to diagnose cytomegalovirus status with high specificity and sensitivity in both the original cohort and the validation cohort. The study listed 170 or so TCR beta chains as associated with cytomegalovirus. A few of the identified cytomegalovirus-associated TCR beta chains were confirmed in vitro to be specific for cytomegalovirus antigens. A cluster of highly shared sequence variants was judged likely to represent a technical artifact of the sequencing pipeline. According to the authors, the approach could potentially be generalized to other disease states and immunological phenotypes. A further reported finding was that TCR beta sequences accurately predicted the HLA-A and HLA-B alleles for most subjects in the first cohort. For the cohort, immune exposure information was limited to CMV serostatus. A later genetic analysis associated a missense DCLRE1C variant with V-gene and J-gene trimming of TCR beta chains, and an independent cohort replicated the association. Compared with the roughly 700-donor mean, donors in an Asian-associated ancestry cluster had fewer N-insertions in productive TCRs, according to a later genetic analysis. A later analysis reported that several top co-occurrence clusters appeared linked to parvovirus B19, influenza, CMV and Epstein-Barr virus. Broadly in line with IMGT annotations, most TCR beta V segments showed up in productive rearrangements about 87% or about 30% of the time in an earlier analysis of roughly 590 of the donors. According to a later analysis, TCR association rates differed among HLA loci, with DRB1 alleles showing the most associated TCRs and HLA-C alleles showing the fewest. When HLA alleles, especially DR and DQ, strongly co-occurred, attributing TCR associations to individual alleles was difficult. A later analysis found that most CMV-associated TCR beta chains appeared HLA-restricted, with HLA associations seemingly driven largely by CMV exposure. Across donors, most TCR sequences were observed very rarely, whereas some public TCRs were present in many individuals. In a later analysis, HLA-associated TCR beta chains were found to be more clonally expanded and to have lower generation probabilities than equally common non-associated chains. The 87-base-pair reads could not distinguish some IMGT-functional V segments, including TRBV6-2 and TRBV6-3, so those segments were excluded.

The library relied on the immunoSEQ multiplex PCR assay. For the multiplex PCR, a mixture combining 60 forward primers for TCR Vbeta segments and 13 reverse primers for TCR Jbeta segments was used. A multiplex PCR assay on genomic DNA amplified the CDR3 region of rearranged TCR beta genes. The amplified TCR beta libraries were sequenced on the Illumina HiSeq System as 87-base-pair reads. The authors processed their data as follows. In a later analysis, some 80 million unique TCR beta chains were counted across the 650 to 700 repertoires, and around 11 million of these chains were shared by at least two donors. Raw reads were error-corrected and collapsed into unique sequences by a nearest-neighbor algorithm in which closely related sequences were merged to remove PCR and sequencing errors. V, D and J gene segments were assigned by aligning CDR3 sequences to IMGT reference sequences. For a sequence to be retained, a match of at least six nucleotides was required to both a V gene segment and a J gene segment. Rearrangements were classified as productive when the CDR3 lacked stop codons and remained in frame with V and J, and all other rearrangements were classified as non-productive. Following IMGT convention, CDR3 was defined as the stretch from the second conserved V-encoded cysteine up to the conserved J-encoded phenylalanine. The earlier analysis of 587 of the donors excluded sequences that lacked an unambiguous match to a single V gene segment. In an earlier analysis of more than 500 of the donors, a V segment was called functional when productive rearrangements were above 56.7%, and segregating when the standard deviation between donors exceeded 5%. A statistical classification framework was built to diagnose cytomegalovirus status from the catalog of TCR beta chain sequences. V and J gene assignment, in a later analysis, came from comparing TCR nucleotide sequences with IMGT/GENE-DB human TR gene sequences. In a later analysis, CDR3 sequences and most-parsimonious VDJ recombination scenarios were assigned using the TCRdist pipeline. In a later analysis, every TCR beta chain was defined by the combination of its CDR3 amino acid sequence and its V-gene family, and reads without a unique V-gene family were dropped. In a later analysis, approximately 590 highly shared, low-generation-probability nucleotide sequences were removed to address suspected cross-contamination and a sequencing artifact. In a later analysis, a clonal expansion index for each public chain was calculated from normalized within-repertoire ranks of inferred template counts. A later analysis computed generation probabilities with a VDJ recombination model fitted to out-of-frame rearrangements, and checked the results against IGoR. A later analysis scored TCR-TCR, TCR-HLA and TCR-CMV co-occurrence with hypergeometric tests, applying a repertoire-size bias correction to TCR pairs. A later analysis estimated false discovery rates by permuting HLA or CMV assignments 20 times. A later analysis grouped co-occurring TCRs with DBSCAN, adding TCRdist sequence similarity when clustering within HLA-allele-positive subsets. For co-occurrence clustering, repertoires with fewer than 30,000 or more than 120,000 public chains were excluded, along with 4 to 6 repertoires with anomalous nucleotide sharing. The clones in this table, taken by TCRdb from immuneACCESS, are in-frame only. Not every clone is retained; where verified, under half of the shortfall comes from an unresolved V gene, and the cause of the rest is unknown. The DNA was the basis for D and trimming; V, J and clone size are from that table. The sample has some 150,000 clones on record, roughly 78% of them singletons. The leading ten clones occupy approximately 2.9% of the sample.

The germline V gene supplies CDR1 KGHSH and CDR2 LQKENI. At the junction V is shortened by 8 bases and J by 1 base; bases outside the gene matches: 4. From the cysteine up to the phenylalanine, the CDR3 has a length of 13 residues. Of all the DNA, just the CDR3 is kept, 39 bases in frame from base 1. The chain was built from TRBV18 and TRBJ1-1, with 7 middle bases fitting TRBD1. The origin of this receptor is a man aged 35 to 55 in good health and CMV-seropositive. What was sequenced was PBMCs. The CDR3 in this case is CASLGQPNTEAFF. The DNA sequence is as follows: TGTGCCAGCCTGGGACAGCCGAACACTGAAGCTTTCTTT.